This T cell receptor beta chain derives from a study of T cells in localized non-small cell lung cancer (TCRdb year 2020). With respect to the entire study: Comparing tumors with uninvolved tumor-adjacent lungs, the study looked at the T cell repertoires of hundreds of patients with early-stage NSCLC. The cohort was made up of roughly 250 treatment-naive NSCLC patients whose localized lung tumors had been resected. The mean age of the NSCLC patients was roughly 70 years, with roughly 120 men and 100 to 110 women.

There are 16 amino acids in the CDR3, from cysteine to phenylalanine inclusive. Only the CDR3 region is kept as DNA, spanning 48 bases read in frame from base 1. The germline V gene sets CDR1 to SGDLS and CDR2 to YYNGEE. A distance of 16 bases separates the germline ends of V and J, which lose 3 bases and 2 bases respectively. Here is what the overall study found, with its caveats: A median of roughly 50 of the top 100 tumor clones turned up in the paired uninvolved adjacent lung, and approximately 30 of those clones also ranked among the top 100 of that same adjacent lung. Longer overall survival was associated with higher T cell density in blood, whereas shorter survival was associated with higher clonality in adjacent lung. Since the design was exploratory, TCR variables were selected using unadjusted p-values with no false-discovery rate correction. Because multi-region tumor sequencing was not done, intratumor heterogeneity could not be ruled out. Uninvolved tumor-adjacent lung showed the highest T cell clonality, higher than tumor, which suggests more focused antigenic responses in the uninvolved tumor-adjacent lung.

At diagnosis, peripheral blood, uninvolved tumor-adjacent lung and tumor were collected and stored as a combination of fresh-frozen and FFPE material. For TCR repertoire profiling, the blood samples were analyzed as peripheral blood mononuclear cells. Taking its sample share into account, this clone is large (0.1 to 1%). The antigen it binds to is not known. One base away there is no much larger clone; base qualities are not given. The immunoSEQ Assay was used to sequence TCR beta CDR3 regions from DNA. The source study handled its data this way. T cell density was computed as TCR beta template counts normalized to usable DNA estimated by amplifying housekeeping genes. Richness was estimated using the preseqR package, with extrapolation to 400,000 templates for PBMC samples and to 120,000 templates for tissue samples. Clonality was defined as one minus Pielou's evenness. Differential abundance testing on productive amino-acid clonotypes, with a minimum total count of 5 and an alpha of 0.1, was used to identify tissue-enriched TCRs. Repertoire overlap between compartments was quantified with the Jaccard Index and Morisita Overlap Index. GLIPH grouped TCR beta CDR3s together with public tetramer-defined viral CDR3s, and a viral motif had to include at least three viral sequences and show V-gene enrichment. Here the immuneACCESS table is served through TCRdb, limited to in-frame sequences with V and J called. Missing clones are a known gap in these copies; in checked studies unresolved V genes cover under half, and the rest lacks a known reason. V and J calls and clone size are given by that table; D and trimming were obtained from the DNA. Here the sample has 15,000 to 20,000 clones; approximately 83% occur a single time. The ten largest account for 25% of the sample.

This chain joins TRBV9 to TRBJ2-3; TRBD1 is perhaps the D gene, given 6 matching bases. This receptor was taken from a female donor of 60 years or more with stage I lung adenocarcinoma. Sequenced material: peripheral blood, taken before any cancer treatment. CDR3 sequence: CASSEERTAHTDTQYF. In nucleotide form, the sequence is TGTGCCAGCAGCGAGGAAAGGACAGCCCACACAGATACGCAGTATTTT.